What follows describes a single T cell receptor beta chain. Its antigen is currently unknown. These data come from a study of T cell clonotyping in hematopoietic cell transplantation. Study observations and caveats: Higher Inverse Simpson Index values in graft donor and pretransplant recipient predicted broader posttransplant TCR diversity.

Only in-frame clones appear in the TCRdb table, and some are missing; sequencing was by immunoSEQ multiplex PCR. The table has 5,800 or so clones, 75% to 85% seen once. Germline V gene data show CDR1 as LNHDA and CDR2 as SQIVND (reference sequence). V was clipped by 1 base and J by 0 bases, with 10 bases between them. CDR3 length equals 16 residues. This receptor was obtained from a male patient aged 45-60 years who had an allogeneic stem cell transplant from an unrelated donor, so the T cells may come from the graft donor. Some clones in this sample may be carry-over from other donors' samples. Sequencing was performed on PBMCs, taken 100 days after allogeneic stem cell transplant. The chain uses TRBV19 and TRBJ1-5; D ambiguous. CDR3 region: CASSIGGSFSNQPQHF. The DNA of the CDR3 is TGTGCCAGTAGTATAGGAGGCAGCTTTAGCAATCAGCCCCAGCATTTT.